This record concerns one TCR beta chain sequence. The antigen it binds to is not known. No base quality information exists; no much larger clone differs at one position. This entry comes from a study of shared clonotypes between healthy human individuals (dated by TCRdb to about 2020). Turning to the overall study: A couple of women and three men aged 18 to 49 years were included in the cohort. For each donor, CD4 naive and CD4 memory were each run on three plates, CD8 naive on two plates, and CD8 memory on one plate. Blood TCR repertoires of 5 or 6 healthy adults were deeply sequenced to estimate repertoire size and the extent of clonotype sharing between individuals. To increase sequencing depth and limit assay-specific biases, different laboratories used diverse techniques to prepare libraries and sequence TCR repertoires. Per donor, leukapheresis produced somewhere between about 0.9 and 10 billion PBMCs.

Study-level results and caveats: Naive subsets generally had larger estimated clonotype richness than memory subsets. Incomplete sequencing was indicated by rarefaction of sorted-subset datasets, despite the large sequencing depth. Only blood was sampled, and tissue TCR repertoires likely differ from those in blood. Pairwise subsampling indicated that sequencing depth was expected to affect the degree of clonotype sharing among donors. When several donors were compared, the shared fraction of clonotypes was approximately 5% for naive CD4, about 4% for naive CD8, 2.3% for memory CD4, and approximately 0.4% for memory CD8. Higher generation probabilities were observed for clonotypes shared by all four sorted-subset donors than for non-shared clonotypes. Because the study included a small number of donors, the genetic and exposure-history diversity represented was limited.

The CDR3 sequence holds 20 residues, the cysteine and phenylalanine included. The DNA shown is the 60-base CDR3, in frame from base 1. The donors were healthy, HIV-negative adults who had no recently reported acute infections or vaccinations. Every donor was a Caucasian adult living in Nashville, Tennessee, USA. CD4+ T cells were enriched through magnetic negative selection, after which naive cells were positively selected on CD45RA and the remaining negative fraction served as the memory subset. After blood collection by leukapheresis, PBMCs were isolated using Ficoll-Histopaque density gradient centrifugation and then cryopreserved in the vapor phase of liquid nitrogen. Purity and quantity of every magnetically sorted T cell population were checked by analytical flow cytometry. Genomic DNA was isolated from every sorted fraction and measured by UV absorbance on a Nanodrop 2000c. Using the deep immunoSEQ assay, multiplex PCR amplified TCR CDR3 regions from genomic DNA. For each cell subset, the extracted genomic DNA was distributed evenly across all wells of several immunoSEQ 96-well plates, and each plate served as one replicate. Each replicate PCR for sorted subsets received roughly 0.2 ug genomic DNA, equal to around 32,000 T cell genomes. Purified libraries were measured with a Qubit 3.0 fluorometer, size-checked on a Bioanalyzer 2100, and measured again with the KAPA Library Quantification kit. Every immunoSEQ 96-well plate was sequenced on a separate single-read 150-cycle Illumina NextSeq 550 flow cell. In the paper's pipeline: Because only junctional sequences without quality scores were contained in the immunoSEQ output, filtering matching that applied to full-length reads could not be performed. To assign V/J genes and CDR3, sequences were annotated using PyIR, a Python wrapper for IgBLAST v1.9, with IMGT germline references. Reads were removed for weak V/J assignments (E-value above 1e-6), missing CDR3, stop codons, out-of-frame junctions, or ambiguous translated residues. A V3J clonotype was defined by an identical inferred V gene, J gene, and CDR3 amino acid sequence. Percentage overlap between repertoires was computed as shared unique clonotypes divided by the size of the smaller repertoire. RTK rarefaction, the Chao1 estimator, and Recon v2.1 estimates of unobserved clonotypes were used to assess repertoire richness. OLGA was used to compute generation probabilities for all TCRbeta clonotypes that the gDNA method yielded from a few donors. Held by TCRdb, this immuneACCESS table contains in-frame sequences only and omits some clones. Under half of the omission traces to an unresolved V gene where checked; the cause of the rest is unknown. Clone size and V and J calls were adopted from that table, with D and trimming inferred from the DNA. This sample is represented by about 330,000 clones; around 72% of them were singletons. Around a tenth of the sample rests with the top ten.

The receptor chain draws on TRBV21-1 and TRBJ2-4; TRBD1, as called in the table, went unchecked against the DNA. TRBV21-1 is a known pseudogene. The sample comprised memory CD4+ T cells sorted from blood. The cell subset or site label corresponds to: CD45RA-negative fraction. This clonotype originated in a man under 40 in good health. This receptor has the CDR3 CASSKRGFGDRTSLRNIQYF. The DNA sequence is TGTGCCAGCAGCAAAAGGGGCTTCGGGGACAGGACCTCCTTAAGAAACATTCAGTACTTC.